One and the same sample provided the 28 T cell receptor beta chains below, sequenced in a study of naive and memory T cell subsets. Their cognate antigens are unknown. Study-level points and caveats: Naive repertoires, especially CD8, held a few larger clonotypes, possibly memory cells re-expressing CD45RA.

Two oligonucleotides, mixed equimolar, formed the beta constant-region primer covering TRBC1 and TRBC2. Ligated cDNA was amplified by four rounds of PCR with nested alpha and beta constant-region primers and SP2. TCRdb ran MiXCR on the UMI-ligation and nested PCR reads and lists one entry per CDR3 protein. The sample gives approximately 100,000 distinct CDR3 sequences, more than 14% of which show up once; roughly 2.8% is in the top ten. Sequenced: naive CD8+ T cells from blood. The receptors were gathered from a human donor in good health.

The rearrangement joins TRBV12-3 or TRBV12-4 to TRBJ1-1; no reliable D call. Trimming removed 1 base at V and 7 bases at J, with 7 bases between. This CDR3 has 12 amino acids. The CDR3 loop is CASSLGGIEAFF. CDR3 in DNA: TGTGCCAGCAGTTTAGGTGGGATTGAAGCTTTCTTT.

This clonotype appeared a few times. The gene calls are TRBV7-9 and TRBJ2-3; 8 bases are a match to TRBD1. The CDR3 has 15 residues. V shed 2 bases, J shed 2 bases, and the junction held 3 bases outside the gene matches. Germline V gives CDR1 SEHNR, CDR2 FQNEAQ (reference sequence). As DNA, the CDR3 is TGTGCCAGCAGCTTACTGGACAGGGTCACAGATACGCAGTATTTT. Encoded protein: CASSLLDRVTDTQYF.

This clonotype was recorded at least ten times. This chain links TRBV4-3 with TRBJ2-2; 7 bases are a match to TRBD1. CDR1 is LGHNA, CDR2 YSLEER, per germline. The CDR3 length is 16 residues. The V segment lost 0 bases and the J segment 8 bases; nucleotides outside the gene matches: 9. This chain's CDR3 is CASSQDTIDRAGELFF. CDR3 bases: TGCGCCAGCAGCCAAGATACGATAGACAGGGCGGGGGAGCTGTTTTTT.

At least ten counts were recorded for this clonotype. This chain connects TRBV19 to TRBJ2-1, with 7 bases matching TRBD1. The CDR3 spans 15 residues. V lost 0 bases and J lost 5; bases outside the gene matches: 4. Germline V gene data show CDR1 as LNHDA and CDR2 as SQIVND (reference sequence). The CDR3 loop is CASSIEGQLNNEQFF. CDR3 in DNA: TGTGCCAGTAGTATAGAGGGACAGCTAAACAATGAGCAGTTCTTC.

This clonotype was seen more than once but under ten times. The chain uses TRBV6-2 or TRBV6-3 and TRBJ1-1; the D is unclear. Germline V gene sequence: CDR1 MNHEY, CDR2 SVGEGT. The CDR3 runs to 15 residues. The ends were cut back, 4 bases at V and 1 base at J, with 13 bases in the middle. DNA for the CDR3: TGTGCCAGCAGTTTTTCAACGCCCCCGAACACTGAAGCTTTCTTT. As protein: CASSFSTPPNTEAFF.

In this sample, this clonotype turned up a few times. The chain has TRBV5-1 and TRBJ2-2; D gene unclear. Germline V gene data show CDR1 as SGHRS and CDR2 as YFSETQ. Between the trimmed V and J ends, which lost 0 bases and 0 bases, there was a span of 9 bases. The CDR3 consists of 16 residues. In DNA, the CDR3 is TGCGCCAGCAGCTTGGCTGCAGGCACGAACACCGGGGAGCTGTTTTTT. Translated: CASSLAAGTNTGELFF.

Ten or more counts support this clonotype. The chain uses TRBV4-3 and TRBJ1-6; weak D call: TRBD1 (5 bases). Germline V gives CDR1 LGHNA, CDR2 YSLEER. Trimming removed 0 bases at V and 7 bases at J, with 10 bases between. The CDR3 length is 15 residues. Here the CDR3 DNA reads TGCGCCAGCAGCCAAGACCGACAGAACAATTCACCCCTCCACTTT. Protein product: CASSQDRQNNSPLHF.

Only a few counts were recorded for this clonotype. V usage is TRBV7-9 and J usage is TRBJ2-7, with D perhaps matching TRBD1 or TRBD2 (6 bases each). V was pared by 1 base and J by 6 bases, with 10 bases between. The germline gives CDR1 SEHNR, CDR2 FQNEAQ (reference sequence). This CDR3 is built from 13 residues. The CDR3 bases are TGTGCCAGCAGCTTAGGAGGGGGGCGCGAGCAGTACTTC. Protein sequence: CASSLGGGREQYF.

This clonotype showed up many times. DNA of the CDR3: TGTGCCAGCAGCTTAGGGGTGGGGGGGAACTACAATGAGCAGTTCTTC. Its protein product is CASSLGVGGNYNEQFF. This chain uses TRBV7-7 with TRBJ2-1; 7 bases fit TRBD2. Germline V lookup: CDR1 SSHAT, CDR2 FNYEAQ (reference sequence). The CDR3 length is 16 residues. J lost 3 bases, V lost 1 base, and 6 bases had no gene match.

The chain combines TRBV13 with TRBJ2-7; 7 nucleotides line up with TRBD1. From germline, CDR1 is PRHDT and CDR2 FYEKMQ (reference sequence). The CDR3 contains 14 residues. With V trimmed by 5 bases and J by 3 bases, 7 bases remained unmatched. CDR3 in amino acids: CASSNRDRNYEQYF. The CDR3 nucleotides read TGTGCCAGCAGCAACCGGGACAGAAACTACGAGCAGTACTTC.

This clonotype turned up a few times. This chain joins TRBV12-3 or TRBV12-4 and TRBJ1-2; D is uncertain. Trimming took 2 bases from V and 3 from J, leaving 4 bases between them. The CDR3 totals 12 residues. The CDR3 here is CASSLQDYGYTF. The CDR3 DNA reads TGTGCCAGCAGTTTACAAGACTATGGCTACACCTTC.

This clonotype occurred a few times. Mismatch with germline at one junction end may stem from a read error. CDR3 bases: TGTGCCAGCAGTGCGGCCGGGACAGGGGCCTCGTTC. It codes for CASSAAGTGASF. The genes are TRBV12-3 or TRBV12-4 and TRBJ2-1; TRBD1 aligns across 10 bases. This CDR3 has 12 amino acids.

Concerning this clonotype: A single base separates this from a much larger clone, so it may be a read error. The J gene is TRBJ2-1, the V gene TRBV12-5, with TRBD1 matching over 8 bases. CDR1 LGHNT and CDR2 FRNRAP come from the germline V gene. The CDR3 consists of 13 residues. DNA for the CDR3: TGTCCTAGTGGTCCGGGACAGGCTGCAGGGAAGTTCTTC. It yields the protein CPSGPGQAAGKFF.

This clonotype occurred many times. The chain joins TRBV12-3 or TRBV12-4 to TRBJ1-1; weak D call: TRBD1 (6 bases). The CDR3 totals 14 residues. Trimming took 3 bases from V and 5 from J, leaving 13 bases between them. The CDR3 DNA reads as TGTGCCAGCAGTTTGGACGGGGGCGGGACTGAAGCTTTCTTT. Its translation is CASSLDGGGTEAFF.

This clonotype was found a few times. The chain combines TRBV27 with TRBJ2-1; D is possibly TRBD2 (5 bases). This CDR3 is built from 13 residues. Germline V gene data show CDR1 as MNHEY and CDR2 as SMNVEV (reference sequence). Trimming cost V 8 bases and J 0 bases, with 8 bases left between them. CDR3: CASAGGSYNEQFF. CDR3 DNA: TGTGCCAGCGCAGGAGGCTCCTACAATGAGCAGTTCTTC.

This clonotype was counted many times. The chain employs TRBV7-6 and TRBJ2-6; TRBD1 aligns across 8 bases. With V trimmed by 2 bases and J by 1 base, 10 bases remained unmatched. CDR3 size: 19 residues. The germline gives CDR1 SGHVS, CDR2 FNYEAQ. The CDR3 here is CASSLPLAGGVSGANVLTF. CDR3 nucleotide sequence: TGTGCCAGCAGCTTACCCCTAGCAGGGGGCGTTTCTGGGGCCAACGTCCTGACTTTC.

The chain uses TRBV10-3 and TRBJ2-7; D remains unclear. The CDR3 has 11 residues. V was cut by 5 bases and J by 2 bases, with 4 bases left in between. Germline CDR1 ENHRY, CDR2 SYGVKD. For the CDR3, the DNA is TGTGCCATCAGTCGTGCCTACGAGCAGTACTTC. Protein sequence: CAISRAYEQYF.

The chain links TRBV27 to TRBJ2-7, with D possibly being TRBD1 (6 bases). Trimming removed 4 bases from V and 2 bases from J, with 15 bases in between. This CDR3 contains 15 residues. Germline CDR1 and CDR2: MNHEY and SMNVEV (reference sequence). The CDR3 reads CASSSLQGRTYEQYF. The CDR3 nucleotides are TGTGCCAGCAGTTCTCTACAGGGCCGCACCTACGAGCAGTACTTC.

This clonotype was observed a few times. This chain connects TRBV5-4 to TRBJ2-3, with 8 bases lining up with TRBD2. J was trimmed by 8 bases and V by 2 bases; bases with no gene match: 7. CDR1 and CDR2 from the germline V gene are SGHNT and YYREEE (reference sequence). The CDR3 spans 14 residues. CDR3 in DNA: TGTGCCAGCAGCTTTAGCGGGGCCGTCCTTACGCAGTATTTT. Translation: CASSFSGAVLTQYF.

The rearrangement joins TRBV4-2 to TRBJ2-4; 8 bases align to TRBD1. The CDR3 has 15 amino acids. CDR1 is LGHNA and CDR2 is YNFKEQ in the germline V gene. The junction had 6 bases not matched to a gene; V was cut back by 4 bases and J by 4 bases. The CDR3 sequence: CASSRGQGEKNIQYF. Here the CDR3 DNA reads TGTGCCAGCAGCCGAGGACAGGGCGAAAAAAACATTCAGTACTTC.

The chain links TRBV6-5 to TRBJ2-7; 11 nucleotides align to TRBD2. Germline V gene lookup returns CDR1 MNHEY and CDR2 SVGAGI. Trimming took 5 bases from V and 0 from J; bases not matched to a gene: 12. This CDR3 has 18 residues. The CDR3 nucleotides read TGTGCCAGCAGTCAGGGGATTGGGACTAGCGGTAGCTCCTACGAGCAGTACTTC. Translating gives CASSQGIGTSGSSYEQYF.

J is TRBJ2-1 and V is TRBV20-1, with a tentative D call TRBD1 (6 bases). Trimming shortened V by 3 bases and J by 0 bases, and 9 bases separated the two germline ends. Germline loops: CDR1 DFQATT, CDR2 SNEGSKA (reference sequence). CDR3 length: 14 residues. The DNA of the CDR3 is TGCAGTGCTAGGGGGGCTAGCTCCTACAATGAGCAGTTCTTC. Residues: CSARGASSYNEQFF.

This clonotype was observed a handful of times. The DNA for the CDR3 is TGTGCCCTGAAGCGGGAGTCCACAGATACGCAGTATTTT. Translating it yields CALKRESTDTQYF. The J gene is TRBJ2-3, the V gene TRBV30; 8 nucleotides agree with TRBD2. Trimming at V came to 8 bases and at J to 2 bases, leaving 6 bases not matched to a gene. The CDR3 consists of 13 residues. CDR1 and CDR2 (germline): GTSNPN, SVGIG (reference sequence).

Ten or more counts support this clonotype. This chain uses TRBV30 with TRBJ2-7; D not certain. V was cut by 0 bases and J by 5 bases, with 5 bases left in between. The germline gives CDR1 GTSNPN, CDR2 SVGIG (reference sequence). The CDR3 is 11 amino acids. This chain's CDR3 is CAWSVIHEQYF. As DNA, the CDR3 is TGTGCCTGGAGTGTAATCCACGAGCAGTACTTC. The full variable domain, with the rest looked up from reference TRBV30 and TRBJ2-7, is SQTIHQWPATLVQPVGSPLSLECTVEGTSNPNLYWYRQAAGRGLQLLFYSVGIGQISSEVPQNLSASRPQDRQFILSSKKLLLSDSGFYLCAWSVIHEQYFGPGTRLTVT.

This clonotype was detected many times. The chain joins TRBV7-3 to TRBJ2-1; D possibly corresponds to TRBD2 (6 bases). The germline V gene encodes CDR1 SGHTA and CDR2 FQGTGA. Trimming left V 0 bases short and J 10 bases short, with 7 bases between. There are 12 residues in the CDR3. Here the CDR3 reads CASSLTGGEQFF. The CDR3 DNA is TGTGCCAGCAGCTTAACCGGGGGAGAGCAGTTCTTC.

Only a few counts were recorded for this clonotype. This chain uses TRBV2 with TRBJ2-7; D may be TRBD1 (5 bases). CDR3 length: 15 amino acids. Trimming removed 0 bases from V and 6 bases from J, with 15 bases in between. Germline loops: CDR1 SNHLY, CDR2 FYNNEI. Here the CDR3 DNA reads TGTGCCAGCAGTGAAGCGCTTACAGGTTCTGTCGAGCAGTACTTC. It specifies CASSEALTGSVEQYF.

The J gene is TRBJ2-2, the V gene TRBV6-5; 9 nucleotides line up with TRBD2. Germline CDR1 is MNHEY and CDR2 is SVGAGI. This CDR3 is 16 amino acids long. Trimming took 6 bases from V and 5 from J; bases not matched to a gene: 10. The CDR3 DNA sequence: TGTGCCAGCAGCTCGAAGCGGGGGGCAAGTACCGGGGAGCTGTTTTTT. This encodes CASSSKRGASTGELFF.

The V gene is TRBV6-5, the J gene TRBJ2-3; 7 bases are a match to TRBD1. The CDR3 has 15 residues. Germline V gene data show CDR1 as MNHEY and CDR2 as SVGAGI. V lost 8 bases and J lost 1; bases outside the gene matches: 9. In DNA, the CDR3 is TGTGCCAGCTGCCAAGGACAGGCAGGCACAGATACGCAGTATTTT. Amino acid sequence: CASCQGQAGTDTQYF.